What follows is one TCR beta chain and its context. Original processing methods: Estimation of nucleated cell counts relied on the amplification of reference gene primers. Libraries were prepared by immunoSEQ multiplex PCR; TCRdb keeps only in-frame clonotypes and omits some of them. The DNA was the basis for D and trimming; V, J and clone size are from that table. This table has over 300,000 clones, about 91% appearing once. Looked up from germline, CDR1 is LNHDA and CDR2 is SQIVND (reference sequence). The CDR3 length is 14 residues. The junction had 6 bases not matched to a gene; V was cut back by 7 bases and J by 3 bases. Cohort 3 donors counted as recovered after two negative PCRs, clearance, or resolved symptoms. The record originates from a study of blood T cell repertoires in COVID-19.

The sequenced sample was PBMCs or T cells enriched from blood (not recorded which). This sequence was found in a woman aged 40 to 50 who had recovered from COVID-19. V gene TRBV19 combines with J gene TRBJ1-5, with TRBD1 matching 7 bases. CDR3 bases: TGTGCCAGTATACAGGGGTCTGACAATCAGCCCCAGCATTTT. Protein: CASIQGSDNQPQHF.